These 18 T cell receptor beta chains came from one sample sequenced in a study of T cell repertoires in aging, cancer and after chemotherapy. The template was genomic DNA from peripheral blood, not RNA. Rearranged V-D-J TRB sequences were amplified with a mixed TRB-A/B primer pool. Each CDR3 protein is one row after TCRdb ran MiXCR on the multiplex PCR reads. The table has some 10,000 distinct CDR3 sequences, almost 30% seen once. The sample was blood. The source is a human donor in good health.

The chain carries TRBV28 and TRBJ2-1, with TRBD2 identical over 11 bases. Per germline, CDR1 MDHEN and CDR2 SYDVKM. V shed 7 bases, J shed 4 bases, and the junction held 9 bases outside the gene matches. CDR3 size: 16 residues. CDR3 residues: CASNDPGTSGYNEQFF. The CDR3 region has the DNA TGTGCCAGCAATGATCCCGGGACTAGCGGATACAATGAGCAGTTCTTC.

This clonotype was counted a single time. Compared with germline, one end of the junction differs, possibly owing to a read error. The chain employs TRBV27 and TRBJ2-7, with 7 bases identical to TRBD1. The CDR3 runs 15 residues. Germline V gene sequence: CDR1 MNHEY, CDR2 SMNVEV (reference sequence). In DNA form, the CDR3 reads TGTGCCAGCAGTTTGAGAGGACAGGCTGGCTACGAGCAGAACTTC. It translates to CASSLRGQAGYEQNF.

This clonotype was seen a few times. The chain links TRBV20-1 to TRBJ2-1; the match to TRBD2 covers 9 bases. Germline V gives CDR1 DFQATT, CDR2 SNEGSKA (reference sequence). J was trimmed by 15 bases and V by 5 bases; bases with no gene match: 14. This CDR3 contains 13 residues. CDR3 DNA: TGCAGTGCTCGGGGACTAGCCCCGAAGGGGACGTTCTTC. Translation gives CSARGLAPKGTFF.

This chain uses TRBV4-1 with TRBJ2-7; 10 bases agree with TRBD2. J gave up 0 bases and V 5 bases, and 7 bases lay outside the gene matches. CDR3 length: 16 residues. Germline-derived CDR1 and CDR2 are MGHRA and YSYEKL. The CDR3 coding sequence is TGCGCCAGCAGCGCCTTCAAGCGGGGGGGCTCCTACGAGCAGTACTTC. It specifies CASSAFKRGGSYEQYF.

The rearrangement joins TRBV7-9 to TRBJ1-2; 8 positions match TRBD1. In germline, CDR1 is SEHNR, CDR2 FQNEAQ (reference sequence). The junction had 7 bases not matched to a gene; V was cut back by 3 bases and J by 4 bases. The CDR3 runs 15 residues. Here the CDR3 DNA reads TGTGCCAGCAGCTTCGGACAGGGTCGGCTCTATGGCTACACCTTC. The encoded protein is CASSFGQGRLYGYTF.

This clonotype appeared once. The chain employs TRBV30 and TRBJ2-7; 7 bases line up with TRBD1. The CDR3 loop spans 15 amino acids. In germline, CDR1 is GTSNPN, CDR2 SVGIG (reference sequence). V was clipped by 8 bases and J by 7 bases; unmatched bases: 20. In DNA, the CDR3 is TGTGCCAGTAGTATCCACAGGGGATGGTACAATGAGCAGTACTTC. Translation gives CASSIHRGWYNEQYF.

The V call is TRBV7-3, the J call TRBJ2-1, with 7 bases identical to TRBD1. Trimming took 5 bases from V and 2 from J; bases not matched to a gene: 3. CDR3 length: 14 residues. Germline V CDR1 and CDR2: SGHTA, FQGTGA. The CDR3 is CASSPGQAYNEQFF. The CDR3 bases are TGTGCCAGCAGCCCCGGACAGGCCTACAATGAGCAGTTCTTC.

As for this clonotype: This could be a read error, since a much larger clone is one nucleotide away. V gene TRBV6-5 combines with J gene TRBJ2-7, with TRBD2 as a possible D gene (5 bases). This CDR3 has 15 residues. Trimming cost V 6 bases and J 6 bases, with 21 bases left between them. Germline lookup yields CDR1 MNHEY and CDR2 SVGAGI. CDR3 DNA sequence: TGTGCCAGCAGCAGCCCCGGGCACGGGGTCGGCGAGCAGTACTTC. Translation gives CASSSPGHGVGEQYF.

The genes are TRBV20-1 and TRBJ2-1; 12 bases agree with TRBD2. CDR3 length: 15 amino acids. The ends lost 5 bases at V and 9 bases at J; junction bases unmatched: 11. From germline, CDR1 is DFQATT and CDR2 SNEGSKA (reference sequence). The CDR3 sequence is CSAPSGREPGVEQFF. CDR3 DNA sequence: TGCAGTGCTCCTAGCGGGAGGGAACCGGGGGTTGAGCAGTTCTTC.

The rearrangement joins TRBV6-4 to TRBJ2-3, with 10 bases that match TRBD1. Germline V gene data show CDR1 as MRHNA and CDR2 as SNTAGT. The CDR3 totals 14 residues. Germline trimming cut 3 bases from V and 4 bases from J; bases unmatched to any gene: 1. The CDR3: CASSEGTGADTQYF. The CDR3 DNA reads TGTGCCAGCAGTGAGGGGACAGGGGCAGATACGCAGTATTTT.

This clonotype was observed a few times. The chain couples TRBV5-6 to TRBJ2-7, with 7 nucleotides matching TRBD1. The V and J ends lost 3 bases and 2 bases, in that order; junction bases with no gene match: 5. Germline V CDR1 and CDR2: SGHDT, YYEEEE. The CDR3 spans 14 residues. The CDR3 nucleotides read TGTGCCAGCAGCTCCCGGACAGGTACCTACGAGCAGTACTTC. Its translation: CASSSRTGTYEQYF.

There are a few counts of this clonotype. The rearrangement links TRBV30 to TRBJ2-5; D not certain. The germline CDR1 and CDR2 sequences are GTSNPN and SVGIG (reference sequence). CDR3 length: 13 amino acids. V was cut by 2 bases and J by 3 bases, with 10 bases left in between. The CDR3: CAWSLPGEETQYF. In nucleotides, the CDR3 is TGTGCCTGGAGTCTACCTGGGGAAGAGACCCAGTACTTC.

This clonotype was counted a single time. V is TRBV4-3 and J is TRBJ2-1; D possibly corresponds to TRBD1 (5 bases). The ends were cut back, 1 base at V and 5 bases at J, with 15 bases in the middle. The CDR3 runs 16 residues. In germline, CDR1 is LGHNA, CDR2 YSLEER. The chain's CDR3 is CASSQAGRVSNNEQFF. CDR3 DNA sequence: TGCGCCAGCAGCCAAGCGGGCAGGGTGTCAAACAATGAGCAGTTCTTC.

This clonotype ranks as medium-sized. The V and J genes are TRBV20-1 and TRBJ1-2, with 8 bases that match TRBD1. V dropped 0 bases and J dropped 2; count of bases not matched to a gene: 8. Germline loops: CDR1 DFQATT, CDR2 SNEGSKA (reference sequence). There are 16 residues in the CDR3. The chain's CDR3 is CSARDSGQGGNYGYTF. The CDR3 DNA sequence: TGCAGTGCTAGAGATTCCGGACAGGGAGGGAACTATGGCTACACCTTC.

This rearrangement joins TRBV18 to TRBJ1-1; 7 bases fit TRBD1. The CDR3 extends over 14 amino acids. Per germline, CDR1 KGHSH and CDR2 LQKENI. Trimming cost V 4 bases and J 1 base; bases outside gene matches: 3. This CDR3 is CASSLGTANTEAFF. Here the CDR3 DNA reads TGTGCCAGCTCACTGGGGACAGCGAACACTGAAGCTTTCTTT.

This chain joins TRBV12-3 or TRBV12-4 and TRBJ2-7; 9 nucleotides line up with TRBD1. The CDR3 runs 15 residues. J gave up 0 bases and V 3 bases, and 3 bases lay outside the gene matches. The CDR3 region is CASSFGTGFSYEQYF. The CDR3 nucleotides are TGTGCCAGCAGTTTTGGGACAGGGTTCTCCTACGAGCAGTACTTC.

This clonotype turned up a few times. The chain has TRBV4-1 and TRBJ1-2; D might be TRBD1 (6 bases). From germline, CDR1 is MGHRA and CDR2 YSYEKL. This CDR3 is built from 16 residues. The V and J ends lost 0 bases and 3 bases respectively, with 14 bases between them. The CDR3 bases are TGCGCCAGCAGCCAAGAGTATGGGGGGGCGTACTATGGCTACACCTTC. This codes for CASSQEYGGAYYGYTF.

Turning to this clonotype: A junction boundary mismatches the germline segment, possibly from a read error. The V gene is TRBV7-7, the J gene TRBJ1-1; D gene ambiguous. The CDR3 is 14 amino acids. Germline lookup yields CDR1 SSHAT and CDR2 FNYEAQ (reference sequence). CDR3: CASRPNRRNTEAFF. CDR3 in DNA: TGTGCTAGCAGGCCGAATAGGCGGAACACTGAAGCTTTCTTT.